This TCR beta chain was identified in a study of response to subunit inactivated influenza vaccine. Study-wide results and limits: It was the authors' suggestion that each seasonal influenza vaccination recruits few new T cells.

The sample holds one count of this clonotype. Its specificity is not known. TCRdb re-analysed the RT-PCR reads in MiXCR, keeping a single row per CDR3 protein. The profile shows approximately 300,000 distinct CDR3 sequences, around 20% of them singletons. The CDR3 runs to 16 residues. Trimming cost V 2 bases and J 0 bases, with 12 bases left between them. Germline CDR1 reads MNHEY; CDR2 reads SVGAGI. The chain uses TRBV6-5 and TRBJ2-3; no clear D. The clonotype was recovered from a man aged 45 to 75 who received an inactivated influenza vaccine. Sequencing used PBMCs from blood, obtained approximately 22 months after vaccination. The CDR3 DNA is TGTGCCAGCAGTTACCAGGCATCCGCTAGCACAGATACGCAGTATTTT. Amino acids: CASSYQASASTDTQYF.